The 9 T cell receptor beta chains in this list originate from one sample, sequenced in a study of OX40 agonist ivuxolimab in advanced cancers. Assay used: immunoSEQ multiplex PCR; TCRdb lists only in-frame clones, some missing. The sample has under 75,000 clones; about nine tenths are singletons. Material: CD4+ or CD8+ T cells sorted from blood, obtained in a trial of the OX40 agonist ivuxolimab. Receptors originate from an adult with an advanced solid tumor such as melanoma, head and neck, liver or kidney cancer.

The rearrangement uses TRBV7-9 and TRBJ2-7; 9 nucleotides align to TRBD2. Trimming removed 5 bases from V and 3 bases from J; junction bases left unmatched: 5. The germline V gene encodes CDR1 SEHNR and CDR2 FQNEAQ (reference sequence). The CDR3 is 14 amino acids. The CDR3 loop is CASSSGRNRYEQYF. The CDR3 DNA reads TGTGCCAGCAGCAGCGGGAGGAACCGCTACGAGCAGTACTTC. The full variable domain, rest sourced from reference TRBV7-9 and TRBJ2-7, is DTGVSQNPRHKITKRGQNVTFRCDPISEHNRLYWYRQTLGQGPEFLTYFQNEAQLEKSRLLSDRFSAERPKGSFSTLEIQRTEQGDSAMYLCASSSGRNRYEQYFGPGTRLTVT.

The chain combines TRBV7-9 with TRBJ2-2; weak D call: TRBD2 (6 bases). Germline CDR1 SEHNR, CDR2 FQNEAQ (reference sequence). The ends were cut back, 3 bases at V and 4 bases at J, with 9 bases in the middle. This CDR3 is built from 14 residues. CDR3 loop: CASSFGGSTGELFF. CDR3 bases: TGTGCCAGCAGCTTCGGAGGGAGCACCGGGGAGCTGTTTTTT.

This chain connects TRBV27 to TRBJ2-7; TRBD1 matches at 7 bases. The CDR3 is 14 amino acids. Trimming removed 3 bases from V and 5 bases from J; junction bases left unmatched: 7. The V gene's germline CDR1 is MNHEY and CDR2 SMNVEV (reference sequence). The CDR3: CASSLRGRVNEQYF. As DNA, the CDR3 is TGTGCCAGCAGTTTGAGGGGGCGCGTAAACGAGCAGTACTTC.

This clone was observed a single time. The V call is TRBV9, the J call TRBJ2-1; D possibly corresponds to TRBD1 (6 bases). Trimming pared 0 bases from V and 7 bases from J, leaving 14 bases between. The germline CDR1 and CDR2 sequences are SGDLS and YYNGEE. CDR3 length: 15 amino acids. CDR3 residues: CASSVEQGMLNEQFF. The CDR3 DNA reads TGTGCCAGCAGCGTAGAACAGGGAATGTTGAATGAGCAGTTCTTC.

The V and J genes are TRBV9 and TRBJ1-1; unclear D gene. Germline-derived CDR1 and CDR2 are SGDLS and YYNGEE. The CDR3 contains 12 residues. V was pared by 0 bases and J by 6 bases, with 6 bases between. The CDR3 region is CASSVGGAEAFF. The CDR3 DNA reads TGTGCCAGCAGCGTAGGAGGAGCTGAAGCTTTCTTT.

The chain carries TRBV28 and TRBJ2-7, with 7 bases that match TRBD1. Germline-derived CDR1 and CDR2 are MDHEN and SYDVKM. V gave up 4 bases and J gave up 2 bases; unmatched junction bases: 11. The CDR3 length is 16 residues. The CDR3 DNA reads TGTGCCAGCAGTTCGACAGGGCCCAGTGGGACCTACGAGCAGTACTTC. Protein product: CASSSTGPSGTYEQYF.

This clone has more than one count but fewer than ten. The rearrangement uses TRBV5-6 and TRBJ2-5; D gene ambiguous. Germline CDR1 and CDR2: SGHDT and YYEEEE. The CDR3 has 12 residues. V lost 0 bases and J 7 bases, leaving 7 bases between the germline ends. The CDR3: CASSLVSGTQYF. As DNA, the CDR3 is TGTGCCAGCAGCTTGGTTAGTGGGACCCAGTACTTC.

The chain uses TRBV15 and TRBJ2-5; D is uncertain. The CDR3 has 15 amino acids. The germline V gene has CDR1 LNHNV and CDR2 YYDKDF (reference sequence). V was pared by 5 bases and J by 5 bases, with 18 bases between. CDR3 sequence reads: CATSPGSDDRETQYF. CDR3 coding DNA: TGTGCCACCAGCCCGGGCAGCGATGACCGCGAGACCCAGTACTTC.

V is TRBV7-9 and J is TRBJ1-4; 8 nucleotides line up with TRBD1. CDR1 is SEHNR, CDR2 FQNEAQ, per germline (reference sequence). The CDR3 runs 15 residues. Trimming took 6 bases from V and 4 from J; bases not matched to a gene: 7. CDR3 amino acids: CASSPGGFGNEKLFF. CDR3 DNA: TGTGCCAGCAGTCCAGGGGGCTTCGGTAATGAAAAACTGTTTTTT.